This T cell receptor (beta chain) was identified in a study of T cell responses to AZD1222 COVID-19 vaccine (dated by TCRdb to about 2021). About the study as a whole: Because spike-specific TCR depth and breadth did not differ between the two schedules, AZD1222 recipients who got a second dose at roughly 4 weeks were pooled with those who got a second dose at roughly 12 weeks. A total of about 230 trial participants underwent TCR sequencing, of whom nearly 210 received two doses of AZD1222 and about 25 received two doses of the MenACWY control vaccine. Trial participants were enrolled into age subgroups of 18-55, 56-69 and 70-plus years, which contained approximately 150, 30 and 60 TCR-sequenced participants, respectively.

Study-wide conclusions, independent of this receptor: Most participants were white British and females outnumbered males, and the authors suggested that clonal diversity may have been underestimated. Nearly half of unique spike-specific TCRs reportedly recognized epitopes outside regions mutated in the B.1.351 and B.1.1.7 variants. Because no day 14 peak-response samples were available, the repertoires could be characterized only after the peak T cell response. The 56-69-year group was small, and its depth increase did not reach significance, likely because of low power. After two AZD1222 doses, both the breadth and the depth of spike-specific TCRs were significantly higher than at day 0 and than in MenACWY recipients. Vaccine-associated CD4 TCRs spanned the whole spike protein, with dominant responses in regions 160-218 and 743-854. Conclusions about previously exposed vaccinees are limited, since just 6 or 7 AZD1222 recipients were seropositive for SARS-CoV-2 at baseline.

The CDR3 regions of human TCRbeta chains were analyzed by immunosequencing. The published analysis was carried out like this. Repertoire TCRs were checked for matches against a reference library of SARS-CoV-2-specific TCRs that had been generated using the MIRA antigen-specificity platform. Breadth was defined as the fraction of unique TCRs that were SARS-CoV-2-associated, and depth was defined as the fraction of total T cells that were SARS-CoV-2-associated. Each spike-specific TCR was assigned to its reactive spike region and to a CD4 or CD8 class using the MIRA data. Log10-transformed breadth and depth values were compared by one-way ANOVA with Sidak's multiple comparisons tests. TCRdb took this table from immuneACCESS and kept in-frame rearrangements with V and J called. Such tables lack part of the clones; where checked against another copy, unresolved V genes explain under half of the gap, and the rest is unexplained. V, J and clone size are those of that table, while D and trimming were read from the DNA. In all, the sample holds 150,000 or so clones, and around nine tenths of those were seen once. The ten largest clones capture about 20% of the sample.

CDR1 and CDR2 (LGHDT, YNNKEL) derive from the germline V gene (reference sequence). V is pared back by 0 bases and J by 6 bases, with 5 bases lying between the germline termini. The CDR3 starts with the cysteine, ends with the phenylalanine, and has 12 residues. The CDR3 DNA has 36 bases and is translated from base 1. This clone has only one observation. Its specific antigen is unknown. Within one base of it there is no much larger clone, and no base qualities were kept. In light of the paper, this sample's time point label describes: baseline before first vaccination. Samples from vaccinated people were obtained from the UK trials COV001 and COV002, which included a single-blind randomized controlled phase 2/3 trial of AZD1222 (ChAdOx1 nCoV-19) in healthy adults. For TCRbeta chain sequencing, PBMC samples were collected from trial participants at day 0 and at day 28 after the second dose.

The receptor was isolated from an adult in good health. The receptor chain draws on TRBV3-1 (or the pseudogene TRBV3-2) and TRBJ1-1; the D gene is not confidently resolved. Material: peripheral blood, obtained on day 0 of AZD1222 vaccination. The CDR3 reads CASSQDVAEAFF. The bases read TGTGCCAGCAGCCAAGATGTGGCTGAAGCTTTCTTT.